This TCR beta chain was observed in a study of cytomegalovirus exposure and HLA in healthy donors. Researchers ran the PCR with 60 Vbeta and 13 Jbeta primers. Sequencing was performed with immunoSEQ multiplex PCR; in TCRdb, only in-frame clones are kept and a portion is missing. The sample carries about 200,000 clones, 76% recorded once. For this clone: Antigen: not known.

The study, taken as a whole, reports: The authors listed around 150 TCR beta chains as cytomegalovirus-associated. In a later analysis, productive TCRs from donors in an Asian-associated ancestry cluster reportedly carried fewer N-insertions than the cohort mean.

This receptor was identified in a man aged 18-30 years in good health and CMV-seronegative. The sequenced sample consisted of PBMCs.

The CDR3: CASRAGTGAEKLFF. CDR3 nucleotides: TGTGCCAGCCGAGCCGGGACAGGGGCTGAAAAACTGTTTTTT. The J gene is TRBJ1-4, the V gene TRBV2; 10 positions agree with TRBD1. J was trimmed by 7 bases and V by 8 bases; bases with no gene match: 7. The germline V gene has CDR1 SNHLY and CDR2 FYNNEI. The CDR3 has 14 amino acids.